These 26 T cell receptor beta chains were sequenced from one sample in a study of blood T cell repertoires in COVID-19. Measured with immunoSEQ multiplex PCR; TCRdb has only the in-frame clones, and not every one. Of about 42,000 clones detected, more than 70% appear once; the ten largest clones hold 2% to 2.5%. The material sequenced was peripheral blood. Receptors originate from a human donor in a cohort sampled during active COVID-19.

The V call is TRBV6-5, the J call TRBJ1-6, with 9 bases matching TRBD1. Germline V gene sequence: CDR1 MNHEY, CDR2 SVGAGI. J gave up 11 bases and V 2 bases, and 4 bases lay outside the gene matches. The length of the CDR3 is 14 residues. The CDR3 spells CASSYGQGSTPLHF. Written as DNA, the CDR3 is TGTGCCAGCAGTTACGGACAGGGGAGTACACCCCTCCACTTT.

This sequence joins TRBV30 and TRBJ1-5, with a tentative D call TRBD1 (6 bases). CDR1 is GTSNPN, CDR2 SVGIG, per germline (reference sequence). This CDR3 comprises 12 residues. V shed 6 bases and J shed 4 bases, with 10 bases lying between them. As DNA, the CDR3 is TGTGCCTGCAACAGGGCTAATCAGCCCCAGCATTTT. Translating it yields CACNRANQPQHF.

The chain is built from TRBV7-8 and TRBJ1-2, with D possibly being TRBD1 (6 bases). The CDR3 length is 14 residues. Trimming stripped 4 bases from V and 4 bases from J, with 13 bases between. Germline assignment: CDR1 SGHVS and CDR2 FQNEAQ. The CDR3 loop is CASSWAGTTYGYTF. The CDR3 DNA reads TGTGCCAGCAGCTGGGCTGGGACAACCTATGGCTACACCTTC.

V is TRBV5-4 and J is TRBJ2-2, with D perhaps matching TRBD2 (6 bases). Per the germline V gene, CDR1 is SGHNT and CDR2 is YYREEE (reference sequence). The CDR3 runs 16 residues. V lost 4 bases and J 0 bases, leaving 13 bases between the germline ends. The CDR3 loop is CASSRGGVANTGELFF. The CDR3 DNA is TGTGCCAGCAGCCGGGGCGGGGTAGCGAACACCGGGGAGCTGTTTTTT.

The chain employs TRBV19 and TRBJ1-2; 11 bases line up with TRBD1. The CDR3 runs 14 residues. V trimming: 5 bases; J trimming: 8 bases; junction bases outside the gene matches: 7. CDR1 is LNHDA, CDR2 SQIVND, per germline (reference sequence). This CDR3 reads CASSPPGQGDGYTF. The CDR3 DNA is TGTGCCAGTAGTCCCCCGGGACAGGGGGACGGCTACACCTTC.

This chain uses TRBV5-1 with TRBJ1-2; a weak D match, TRBD1 (6 bases). Germline-derived CDR1 and CDR2 are SGHRS and YFSETQ. Between the trimmed V and J ends, which lost 1 base and 6 bases, there was a span of 22 bases. CDR3 length: 17 amino acids. The CDR3 DNA reads TGCGCCAGCAGCTTGTCGGCGACTAAGTCGGGGGGGCATGGCTACACCTTC. It encodes CASSLSATKSGGHGYTF.

This rearrangement joins TRBV7-9 to TRBJ1-1, with D possibly TRBD1 on 6 matching bases. This CDR3 contains 13 residues. The germline gives CDR1 SEHNR, CDR2 FQNEAQ (reference sequence). With 5 bases removed from V and 7 bases from J, the gap between germline ends came to 14 bases. Here the CDR3 DNA reads TGTGCCAGCAGCGACCGACAGGATGATGAAGCTTTCTTT. The encoded protein is CASSDRQDDEAFF.

The J gene is TRBJ2-3, the V gene TRBV2; 8 bases are shared with TRBD2. The germline V gene has CDR1 SNHLY and CDR2 FYNNEI. Germline trimming cut 6 bases from V and 2 bases from J; bases unmatched to any gene: 10. CDR3 length: 16 amino acids. The CDR3 DNA follows: TGTGCCAGCAGCCCCAAGTCCGGGGGGGACACAGATACGCAGTATTTT. Translated, it gives CASSPKSGGDTDTQYF.

The gene calls are TRBV11-2 and TRBJ2-3; D possibly corresponds to TRBD2 (6 bases). Trimming stripped 4 bases from V and 7 bases from J, with 15 bases between. Germline CDR1 is SGHAT and CDR2 is FQNNGV. The CDR3 runs to 14 residues. CDR3 bases: TGTGCCAGCAGCTCAGTCCTAGCGACAAATACGCAGTATTTT. As protein: CASSSVLATNTQYF.

V and J are TRBV5-4 and TRBJ2-5; the D gene is possibly TRBD1 (6 bases). The germline V and J ends were trimmed by 0 bases and 4 bases, with 16 bases remaining between them. The CDR3 length is 16 residues. Germline CDR1 reads SGHNT; CDR2 reads YYREEE (reference sequence). The CDR3 spells CASSLGWGGRGETQYF. Here the CDR3 DNA reads TGTGCCAGCAGCTTGGGATGGGGTGGCAGGGGAGAGACCCAGTACTTC.

The V gene is TRBV5-1, the J gene TRBJ1-1; D gene unclear. The CDR3 runs 14 residues. Germline assignment: CDR1 SGHRS and CDR2 YFSETQ. The ends were cut back, 1 base at V and 3 bases at J, with 10 bases in the middle. The CDR3 DNA sequence: TGCGCCAGCAGCTTGCAACTCGGGGACACTGAAGCTTTCTTT. This encodes CASSLQLGDTEAFF.

The chain combines TRBV12-2 with TRBJ1-2. TRBV12-2 is tagged as a pseudogene. The CDR3 loop spans 11 amino acids. The CDR3, as DNA: TGTGCAAGTCGCTTACTGTATGGCTACACCTTC. This sequence encodes CASRLLYGYTF.

The rearrangement links TRBV4-1 to TRBJ2-3; D gene ambiguous. CDR1 and CDR2 (germline): MGHRA, YSYEKL. CDR3 size: 15 residues. Deletions cut 5 bases from V and 2 bases from J, with 14 bases between. The CDR3: CASSMGPADTDTQYF. The CDR3 region has the DNA TGCGCCAGCAGCATGGGCCCAGCCGACACAGATACGCAGTATTTT.

The sample holds one count of this clone. The rearrangement uses TRBV4-1 and TRBJ2-3, with D tentatively TRBD2 (6 bases). This CDR3 region has 17 residues. Germline V gives CDR1 MGHRA, CDR2 YSYEKL. V was trimmed by 0 bases and J by 0 bases, leaving 13 bases between them. In DNA form, the CDR3 reads TGCGCCAGCAGCCAAGAGGCGATCACTAGCAGCACAGATACGCAGTATTTT. It specifies CASSQEAITSSTDTQYF.

The genes are TRBV15 and TRBJ2-1, with TRBD1 matching over 9 bases. The CDR3 has 15 amino acids. Germline V gene sequence: CDR1 LNHNV, CDR2 YYDKDF (reference sequence). Germline trimming cut 5 bases from V and 2 bases from J; bases unmatched to any gene: 4. CDR3 residues: CATSAGQGPYNEQFF. The CDR3, as DNA: TGTGCCACCAGCGCGGGACAGGGACCCTACAATGAGCAGTTCTTC.

This clone has just a few counts. The chain is built from TRBV2 and TRBJ1-5; TRBD1 agrees at 7 bases. The CDR3 is 16 residues long. The germline gives CDR1 SNHLY, CDR2 FYNNEI. The V and J ends lost 1 base and 1 base, in that order; junction bases with no gene match: 4. The CDR3 protein is CASSEGRGASNQPQHF. The CDR3 nucleotides read TGTGCCAGCAGTGAAGGCAGGGGGGCAAGCAATCAGCCCCAGCATTTT.

This rearrangement joins TRBV14 to TRBJ1-1; weak D call: TRBD1 (5 bases). V was pared by 4 bases and J by 4 bases, with 7 bases between. Germline assignment: CDR1 SGHDN and CDR2 FVKESK. The CDR3 consists of 12 residues. The CDR3 here is CASSPGGTEAFF. In DNA, the CDR3 is TGTGCCAGCAGCCCCGGGGGCACTGAAGCTTTCTTT.

The CDR3 sequence: CASSLGTANYEQYF. CDR3 bases: TGCGCCAGCAGCTTGGGGACAGCGAACTACGAGCAGTACTTC. The chain is built from TRBV5-1 and TRBJ2-7, with D perhaps TRBD1 (6 bases). V was shortened by 0 bases and J by 3 bases, with 10 bases between the two germline ends. The CDR3 is 14 amino acids. Germline CDR1 is SGHRS and CDR2 is YFSETQ.

The chain is built from TRBV6-1 and TRBJ2-3; TRBD1 matches at 8 bases. Germline CDR1 is MNHNS and CDR2 is SASEGT. V lost 2 bases to trimming and J lost 1 base; unmatched junction nucleotides: 5. The CDR3 has 16 residues. The CDR3 DNA is TGTGCCAGCAGTGAAAGACAGGGGTTTGGCACAGATACGCAGTATTTT. Translated: CASSERQGFGTDTQYF.

This rearrangement joins TRBV11-3 to TRBJ2-3; possible D gene TRBD2, 6 bases. The CDR3 totals 15 residues. Trimming pared 0 bases from V and 1 base from J, leaving 8 bases between. Germline loops: CDR1 SGHNT, CDR2 YENEEA. The CDR3: CASSLEGLRTDTQYF. CDR3 nucleotides: TGTGCCAGCAGCTTAGAGGGACTCCGCACAGATACGCAGTATTTT.

The sample holds one count of this clone. This rearrangement joins TRBV5-1 to TRBJ1-2; 8 bases are a match to TRBD1. The CDR3 contains 15 residues. Germline V lookup: CDR1 SGHRS, CDR2 YFSETQ. Germline trimming cut 4 bases from V and 0 bases from J; bases unmatched to any gene: 5. CDR3 sequence (DNA): TGCGCCAGCAGCCCATGGACAGGGTCTAACTATGGCTACACCTTC. Protein: CASSPWTGSNYGYTF. Full variable domain (outside the CDR3, taken from reference TRBV5-1 and TRBJ1-2): KAGVTQTPRYLIKTRGQQVTLSCSPISGHRSVSWYQQTPGQGLQFLFEYFSETQRNKGNFPGRFSGRQFSNSRSEMNVSTLELGDSALYLCASSPWTGSNYGYTFGSGTRLTVV.

The genes are TRBV19 and TRBJ2-2; 8 bases match TRBD1. Trimming at V came to 5 bases and at J to 2 bases, leaving 7 bases not matched to a gene. CDR1 and CDR2 from the germline V gene are LNHDA and SQIVND (reference sequence). The CDR3 totals 16 residues. The CDR3 reads CASSGPGQGNTGELFF. The CDR3 bases are TGTGCCAGTAGTGGACCAGGACAGGGCAACACCGGGGAGCTGTTTTTT.

The J gene is TRBJ1-2, the V gene TRBV9; TRBD1 is a possible D gene (6 bases). From germline, CDR1 is SGDLS and CDR2 YYNGEE. CDR3 size: 15 residues. With 3 bases removed from V and 2 bases from J, the gap between germline ends came to 14 bases. CDR3 sequence: CASSAQLTGNYGYTF. The CDR3 DNA reads as TGTGCCAGCAGCGCCCAGCTAACAGGGAACTATGGCTACACCTTC.

The chain joins TRBV7-3 to TRBJ2-7; maybe TRBD2 (6 bases). The CDR3 is 15 residues long. Germline V gene sequence: CDR1 SGHTA, CDR2 FQGTGA. Trimming took off 5 bases at V and 3 bases at J, with 17 bases between the two ends. For the CDR3, the DNA is TGTGCCAGCAGCCCCTCGGGGGACGCTGGCTACGAGCAGTACTTC. Residues: CASSPSGDAGYEQYF.

The chain joins TRBV5-3 to TRBJ1-5; TRBD1 aligns across 7 bases. TRBV5-3 is an ORF; its function is uncertain. Trimming removed 2 bases from V and 5 bases from J; junction bases left unmatched: 7. This CDR3 has 15 amino acids. The CDR3 here is CARSFYRGHDQPQHF. The CDR3 DNA reads as TGTGCCAGAAGCTTTTACAGGGGCCACGATCAGCCCCAGCATTTT.

The CDR3 nucleotides read TGTGCCAGCGGAGAGGGACTAGCGTTGGGCAATGAGCAGTTCTTC. As protein: CASGEGLALGNEQFF. The chain is built from TRBV9 and TRBJ2-1, with 10 bases identical to TRBD2. This CDR3 region has 15 residues. Trimming at V came to 7 bases and at J to 6 bases, leaving 10 bases not matched to a gene. The germline V gene encodes CDR1 SGDLS and CDR2 YYNGEE.